The T cell receptor (beta chain) under discussion was sequenced for a study of blood T cell repertoires in COVID-19 (dated by TCRdb to 2020 to 2021). For context, the study as a whole: Samples from collaborators originated in the United States, Italy and Spain and spanned both the acute and convalescent phases of COVID-19. The material from the prospective study consisted of cDNA or gDNA derived from T cells, B-cell-depleted T cells, or PBMCs. Subjects who had been exposed to COVID-19, were actively infected with it, or had recovered from it provided the deeply sampled blood TCRbeta repertoires that made up the dataset. The repertoires were released in a freely available public database meant as a resource for research on the immune response to SARS-CoV-2. Samples were obtained from the ongoing ImmuneRACE study (first 160 participants) and from 1,200 or so subjects provided by 6 global collaborators. Sample metadata almost always included a de-identified subject ID, COVID-19 status, age in years and sex. Where available, HLA class I and class II types were taken from metadata supplied by the sample provider and were not determined by assay-based typing.

As to this clone: Its antigen remains undetermined. It has no much larger one-base neighbor in the sample; base qualities were not kept.

TCRbeta CDR3 regions were amplified from genomic DNA using the immunoSEQ Assay, a bias-controlled multiplex PCR. Per the original workflow: The number of nucleated cells in each sample was estimated from the amplification of reference gene primers within the assay. To quantify the absolute abundance of each unique TCRbeta CDR3 rearrangement, sequence reads were collapsed and filtered. Productive Simpson clonality was computed per sample as the square root of Simpson's diversity index over productive rearrangements. The clones in this table, taken by TCRdb from immuneACCESS, are in-frame only. Not every clone is retained; where verified, under half of the shortfall comes from an unresolved V gene, and the cause of the rest is unknown. Clonal size and the V and J genes are those of that table, whereas D and trimming came from the DNA. The sample table records under 300,000 clones; around 86% of these occur just once. The ten largest clones add up to approximately 1.7% of the sample.

What the work shows at the level of the full study, not this receptor alone: Clinical and demographic metadata were provided uncurated, with the amount varying by source and participant.

In the prospective study, participants were about 18 to 90 years old, resided in fewer than 25 geographic areas of the United States, and were enrolled through a virtual design. To assign participants to cohorts, the prospective study relied on clinical history that participants themselves reported in a screening survey and a study questionnaire. For ImmuneRACE Cohort 3, a participant was defined as recovered based on two consecutive negative NP/OP PCR tests, clearance by a healthcare professional, or resolution of symptoms. Mobile phlebotomists in the prospective study collected whole blood, serum and a nasopharyngeal or oropharyngeal swab from every participant. Participants in the prospective study had the option to provide additional blood draws and questionnaires over a roughly 2-month period. Blood samples from the prospective study were shipped frozen or at room temperature prior to DNA extraction.

The CDR3 starts with the cysteine, ends with the phenylalanine, and has 17 residues. Only the CDR3 DNA is retained, 51 bases long and in frame from the first base. CDR1 and CDR2 are drawn from the germline V gene: SGHDT, YYEEEE. Trimming removed 4 bases from V and 0 bases from J; the gene matches leave 9 bases unexplained. The rearranged segments are TRBV5-6 and TRBJ2-7, with TRBD2 matching 11 junction bases. This receptor was obtained from a woman in her 50s who had recovered from COVID-19. Input material: PBMCs or T cells enriched from blood (not recorded which). Here is the DNA: TGTGCCAGCAGCCGCCCGACTAGCGGGAAAGACTCCTACGAGCAGTACTTC. It translates as CASSRPTSGKDSYEQYF. Reference TRBV5-6 and TRBJ2-7 genes cover what lies past the CDR3, so the full variable domain is DAGVTQSPTHLIKTRGQQVTLRCSPKSGHDTVSWYQQALGQGPQFIFQYYEEEERQRGNFPDRFSGHQFPNYSSELNVNALLLGDSALYLCASSRPTSGKDSYEQYFGPGTRLTVT.